The 8 T cell receptor beta chains reported below all come from one sample, sequenced in a study of beta chain features in type 1 diabetes. Which antigens these TCRs recognize remains unknown. cDNA synthesis used the whole RNA isolate, giving expressed TCRB sequences. Assay: immunoSEQ multiplex PCR; the TCRdb copy retains only in-frame clones and omits some. Among some 120,000 clones listed, roughly 17% were seen once. General observations from the study: All four CD4+ subsets from Type 1 diabetes patients carried moderately but significantly shorter TCRB CDR3s.

Sequencing was done on a sample of central memory CD4+ T cells from blood. The receptors originated from a man between 18 and 35 years old with type 1 diabetes.

The chain couples TRBV14 to TRBJ2-1; 12 bases fit TRBD2. The length of the CDR3 is 16 residues. The junction had 10 bases not matched to a gene; V was cut back by 4 bases and J by 9 bases. Germline V CDR1 and CDR2: SGHDN, FVKESK. This CDR3 reads CASSLPPTSGRGEQFF. DNA for the CDR3: TGTGCCAGCAGCCTCCCGCCGACTAGCGGGAGAGGTGAGCAGTTCTTC.

The rearrangement joins TRBV5-1 to TRBJ1-5, with unresolved D. This CDR3 has 15 amino acids. Trimming stripped 0 bases from V and 0 bases from J, with 7 bases between. From germline, CDR1 is SGHRS and CDR2 YFSETQ. The CDR3 DNA follows: TGCGCCAGCAGCTTGGAAGGGAATAGCAATCAGCCCCAGCATTTT. Its translation is CASSLEGNSNQPQHF. Full variable domain (rest looked up from reference TRBV5-1 and TRBJ1-5): KAGVTQTPRYLIKTRGQQVTLSCSPISGHRSVSWYQQTPGQGLQFLFEYFSETQRNKGNFPGRFSGRQFSNSRSEMNVSTLELGDSALYLCASSLEGNSNQPQHFGDGTRLSIL.

V usage is TRBV10-2 and J usage is TRBJ2-2; D call uncertain. The V gene's germline CDR1 is WSHSY and CDR2 SAAADI. V was trimmed by 5 bases and J by 7 bases, leaving 11 bases between them. This CDR3 region has 13 residues. CDR3 in amino acids: CASSMDLGGELFF. The CDR3, as DNA: TGCGCCAGCAGTATGGATCTTGGCGGGGAGCTGTTTTTT.

The CDR3 here is CASSTPGAGVNEQFF. CDR3 coding DNA: TGTGCCAGCAGCACCCCCGGAGCAGGGGTCAATGAGCAGTTCTTC. This chain links TRBV11-2 with TRBJ2-1; tentatively, D is TRBD1 (6 bases). There are 15 residues in the CDR3. With 5 bases removed from V and 6 bases from J, the gap between germline ends came to 17 bases. Germline-derived CDR1 and CDR2 are SGHAT and FQNNGV.

The CDR3 region is CASSASGQLVQETQYF. In DNA, the CDR3 is TGCGCCAGCAGTGCATCGGGACAACTGGTTCAAGAGACCCAGTACTTC. This chain connects TRBV5-1 to TRBJ2-5; perhaps TRBD1 as D (6 bases). CDR3 length equals 16 residues. Trimming removed 5 bases at V and 2 bases at J, with 19 bases between. Germline loops: CDR1 SGHRS, CDR2 YFSETQ.

Worth noting for this clone: At one of its ends the junction is not consistent with the germline gene, which may arise from a read error. This chain connects TRBV7-9 to TRBJ2-7; D remains unclear. The germline gives CDR1 SEHNR, CDR2 FQNEAQ (reference sequence). This CDR3 comprises 12 residues. CDR3 residues: CASSFSSSEQYF. CDR3 bases: TGTGCCAGCAGCTTTTCCTCCTCCGAGCAGTACTTC. The full variable domain, with the rest looked up from reference TRBV7-9 and TRBJ2-7, is DTGVSQNPRHKITKRGQNVTFRCDPISEHNRLYWYRQTLGQGPEFLTYFQNEAQLEKSRLLSDRFSAERPKGSFSTLEIQRTEQGDSAMYLCASSFSSSEQYFGPGTRLTVT.

V and J are TRBV28 and TRBJ2-5; D gene uncertain. The V gene's germline CDR1 is MDHEN and CDR2 SYDVKM. V was shortened by 3 bases and J by 2 bases, with 4 bases between the two germline ends. CDR3 length: 12 amino acids. The CDR3 coding sequence is TGTGCCAGCAGTTTTCGACAAGAGACCCAGTACTTC. Translation gives CASSFRQETQYF. The full variable domain, with the rest looked up from reference TRBV28 and TRBJ2-5, is DVKVTQSSRYLVKRTGEKVFLECVQDMDHENMFWYRQDPGLGLRLIYFSYDVKMKEKGDIPEGYSVSREKKERFSLILESASTNQTSMYLCASSFRQETQYFGPGTRLLVL.

The table lists this clone with many counts. The chain joins TRBV25-1 to TRBJ2-5; TRBD2 matches 12 bases. This CDR3 is built from 14 residues. Germline assignment: CDR1 MGHDK and CDR2 SYGVNS. V trimming: 6 bases; J trimming: 7 bases; junction bases outside the gene matches: 6. The CDR3 coding sequence is TGTGCCAGCAGAGGGACTAGCGGGTCCCTGACCCAGTACTTC. This encodes CASRGTSGSLTQYF.